What follows are 20 T cell receptor beta chains derived from one specimen sequenced in a study of T cell responses to AZD1222 COVID-19 vaccine. Assay: immunoSEQ multiplex PCR; the TCRdb copy retains only in-frame clones and omits some. Here the sample spans approximately 150,000 clones, roughly 92% being singletons. The sequences come from peripheral blood, collected 28 days after the second AZD1222 dose. These receptors were obtained from an adult who received the AZD1222 COVID-19 vaccine.

The V call is TRBV5-5, the J call TRBJ1-5; a weak D match, TRBD1 (6 bases). Trimming stripped 3 bases from V and 8 bases from J, with 18 bases between. Germline V gives CDR1 SGHKS, CDR2 YYEKEE (reference sequence). The CDR3 sequence is 15 residues long. The DNA for the CDR3 is TGTGCCAGCAGCTGGAGGGGGTTAAAATTTGAGCCCCAGCATTTT. This gives the protein CASSWRGLKFEPQHF.

The rearrangement uses TRBV27 and TRBJ1-5; possibly TRBD1 for D (6 bases). Germline loops: CDR1 MNHEY, CDR2 SMNVEV (reference sequence). The CDR3 sequence is 15 residues long. V dropped 5 bases and J dropped 2 bases, with 13 bases sitting between them. The CDR3 protein is CASSHREDGNQPQHF. DNA for the CDR3: TGTGCCAGCAGTCACAGGGAGGATGGCAATCAGCCCCAGCATTTT.

The rearrangement uses TRBV6-5 and TRBJ2-5; D assignment may be TRBD1 or TRBD2 (6 bases each). Germline V gives CDR1 MNHEY, CDR2 SVGAGI. V shed 8 bases and J shed 4 bases, with 14 bases lying between them. This CDR3 has 13 amino acids. The CDR3 DNA follows: TGTGCCAGCCGCCGGGGGCACCGAGAGACCCAGTACTTC. Amino acids: CASRRGHRETQYF.

V is TRBV19 and J is TRBJ2-1, with 9 positions matching TRBD1. The V segment lost 10 bases and the J segment 6 bases; nucleotides outside the gene matches: 13. Germline CDR1 LNHDA, CDR2 SQIVND (reference sequence). The CDR3 spans 15 residues. CDR3: CATVARDRASNEQFF. The CDR3 DNA sequence: TGTGCCACAGTTGCCCGGGACAGGGCCTCCAATGAGCAGTTCTTC.

This clone was counted only a few times. V and J are TRBV7-8 and TRBJ2-7; the match to TRBD2 covers 8 bases. Trimming took 5 bases from V and 12 from J; bases not matched to a gene: 9. CDR1 and CDR2 (germline): SGHVS, FQNEAQ. This CDR3 comprises 12 residues. The CDR3 region has the DNA TGTGCCAGCAGCCCGAGAGCGGGAGCACCGTACTTC. Amino acid sequence: CASSPRAGAPYF.

V usage is TRBV28 and J usage is TRBJ1-5; D is unclear. From germline, CDR1 is MDHEN and CDR2 SYDVKM. CDR3 size: 12 residues. Trimming took 6 bases from V and 1 from J, leaving 4 bases between them. CDR3 sequence: CASRWSNQPQHF. DNA for the CDR3: TGTGCCAGCAGGTGGAGCAATCAGCCCCAGCATTTT. Together with reference TRBV28 and TRBJ1-5, the CDR3 gives the full variable domain: DVKVTQSSRYLVKRTGEKVFLECVQDMDHENMFWYRQDPGLGLRLIYFSYDVKMKEKGDIPEGYSVSREKKERFSLILESASTNQTSMYLCASRWSNQPQHFGDGTRLSIL.

This sequence joins TRBV4-3 and TRBJ2-2; TRBD1 matches 8 bases. The CDR3 covers 16 residues. CDR1 is LGHNA, CDR2 YSLEER, per germline. Trimming took 1 base from V and 4 from J; bases not matched to a gene: 5. The CDR3 loop is CASSQGTGLSTGELFF. As DNA, the CDR3 is TGCGCCAGCAGCCAAGGGACAGGGTTGAGCACCGGGGAGCTGTTTTTT.

This chain uses TRBV27 with TRBJ2-7; D is undetermined. The CDR3 totals 15 residues. Germline CDR1 reads MNHEY; CDR2 reads SMNVEV (reference sequence). V dropped 8 bases and J dropped 0 bases, with 17 bases sitting between them. As DNA, the CDR3 is TGTGCCAGCCCCTTCCCGGACGAGGACTCCTACGAGCAGTACTTC. It specifies CASPFPDEDSYEQYF.

The chain is built from TRBV7-9 and TRBJ2-7; possibly TRBD1 for D (6 bases). CDR3 length: 12 residues. Germline V lookup: CDR1 SEHNR, CDR2 FQNEAQ (reference sequence). V was cut by 4 bases and J by 4 bases, with 8 bases left in between. This CDR3 is CASSSQGYEQYF. In nucleotides, the CDR3 is TGTGCCAGCAGCTCACAGGGATACGAGCAGTACTTC.

The chain uses TRBV5-4 and TRBJ2-2; 9 bases match TRBD1. Germline V gene lookup returns CDR1 SGHNT and CDR2 YYREEE (reference sequence). The CDR3 length is 15 residues. The junction had 3 bases not matched to a gene; V was cut back by 3 bases and J by 3 bases. The CDR3 DNA reads as TGTGCCAGCAGCTGGGGACAGGGTGACACCGGGGAGCTGTTTTTT. Amino acids: CASSWGQGDTGELFF.

As concerns this clone: The junction departs from germline at one end; a sequencing error may be responsible. The chain employs TRBV7-7 and TRBJ2-1; D is perhaps TRBD2 (5 bases). Germline V gives CDR1 SSHAT, CDR2 FNYEAQ (reference sequence). CDR3 length: 17 amino acids. Written as DNA, the CDR3 is TGTGCTAGCAGCTTAGGGTATACGGGGAGCTCCTACAATGAGCAGTTCTTC. Its translation is CASSLGYTGSSYNEQFF.

The rearrangement links TRBV7-8 to TRBJ1-1, with 7 bases aligning to TRBD1. V trimming: 7 bases; J trimming: 6 bases; junction bases outside the gene matches: 11. Germline CDR1 is SGHVS and CDR2 is FQNEAQ. This CDR3 contains 14 residues. CDR3 protein: CASTVFEGGAEAFF. The CDR3 coding sequence is TGTGCCAGCACCGTCTTCGAAGGGGGCGCTGAAGCTTTCTTT.

The chain combines TRBV4-2 with TRBJ2-5; D unresolved. Germline V gene data show CDR1 as LGHNA and CDR2 as YNFKEQ. This CDR3 has 15 amino acids. V was shortened by 1 base and J by 2 bases, with 11 bases between the two germline ends. CDR3 nucleotides: TGTGCCAGCAGCCAAGGACGGCCGGGTCAAGAGACCCAGTACTTC. Translating it yields CASSQGRPGQETQYF.

V and J are TRBV11-1 and TRBJ2-5; the match to TRBD2 covers 11 bases. J lost 0 bases, V lost 5 bases, and 5 bases had no gene match. CDR1 is SGHAT, CDR2 FQDESV, per germline (reference sequence). This CDR3 is built from 16 residues. The CDR3 DNA follows: TGTGCCAGCAGCCTGGGGACTAGCGGCAACCAAGAGACCCAGTACTTC. It specifies CASSLGTSGNQETQYF.

The chain links TRBV6-2 or TRBV6-3 to TRBJ1-1, with unresolved D. Trimming removed 5 bases at V and 3 bases at J, with 10 bases between. The germline gives CDR1 MNHEY, CDR2 SVGEGT. CDR3 size: 13 residues. The CDR3 here is CASSSERYTEAFF. CDR3 bases: TGTGCCAGCAGTAGTGAGAGGTACACTGAAGCTTTCTTT.

The chain employs TRBV2 and TRBJ2-5; a weak D match, TRBD2 (6 bases). Between the trimmed V and J ends, which lost 1 base and 5 bases, there was a span of 8 bases. From germline, CDR1 is SNHLY and CDR2 FYNNEI. This CDR3 is built from 13 residues. CDR3 loop: CASSEVSGETQYF. The CDR3 DNA sequence: TGTGCCAGCAGTGAAGTGAGCGGGGAGACCCAGTACTTC.

The chain has TRBV24-1 and TRBJ2-1; D is undetermined. Germline CDR1 and CDR2: KGHDR and SFDVKD. The CDR3 sequence is 12 residues long. V was pared by 6 bases and J by 10 bases, with 12 bases between. The CDR3: CATSPGPGEQFF. As DNA, the CDR3 is TGTGCCACCAGTCCAGGTCCCGGCGAGCAGTTCTTC.

The gene calls are TRBV7-2 and TRBJ2-5; D is possibly TRBD1 (5 bases). Germline lookup yields CDR1 SGHTA and CDR2 FQGNSA. CDR3 length equals 13 residues. Trimming shortened V by 2 bases and J by 3 bases, and 7 bases separated the two germline ends. The CDR3 loop is CASSLTGEETQYF. The CDR3 region has the DNA TGTGCCAGCAGCTTAACAGGTGAAGAGACCCAGTACTTC. The variable domain in full, completed from reference TRBV7-2 and TRBJ2-5, reads GAGVSQSPSNKVTEKGKDVELRCDPISGHTALYWYRQSLGQGLEFLIYFQGNSAPDKSGLPSDRFSAERTGGSVSTLTIQRTQQEDSAVYLCASSLTGEETQYFGPGTRLLVL.

This clone was seen just once. The chain is built from TRBV5-1 and TRBJ2-7, with 7 nucleotides matching TRBD1. Looked up from germline, CDR1 is SGHRS and CDR2 is YFSETQ. V lost 4 bases to trimming and J lost 13 bases; unmatched junction nucleotides: 14. This CDR3 has 13 residues. CDR3: CASSLDAGTERYF. Here the CDR3 DNA reads TGCGCCAGCAGCCTGGACGCCGGGACAGAAAGATACTTC. The complete variable domain, with remaining parts taken from reference TRBV5-1 and TRBJ2-7, reads KAGVTQTPRYLIKTRGQQVTLSCSPISGHRSVSWYQQTPGQGLQFLFEYFSETQRNKGNFPGRFSGRQFSNSRSEMNVSTLELGDSALYLCASSLDAGTERYFGPGTRLTVT.

This clone was detected once. The V gene is TRBV7-8, the J gene TRBJ1-4, with a weak D call TRBD1 (6 bases). V lost 2 bases and J lost 2, with 15 bases in between. Germline CDR1 SGHVS, CDR2 FQNEAQ. This CDR3 has 17 amino acids. CDR3 residues: CASSLKRFRGTNEKLFF. The CDR3 coding sequence is TGTGCCAGCAGCTTAAAGCGGTTCAGGGGTACTAATGAAAAACTGTTTTTT.